Described below is a single T cell receptor beta chain sequence and its context. The sample originates from a study of cytomegalovirus exposure and HLA in healthy donors. With 7 bases clipped from V and 4 bases from J, the junction kept 6 bases outside the gene matches. Germline V CDR1 and CDR2: SGHRS, YFSETQ. This CDR3 spans 13 amino acids. With 60 Vbeta and 13 Jbeta primers, the PCR was carried out. The protocol was immunoSEQ multiplex PCR, while the TCRdb copy is restricted to in-frame clones and leaves out a portion. The sample shows 150,000 to 200,000 clones, 82% of them seen only once. The source of this sequence is a male donor in good health and CMV-seropositive. The sample comprised PBMCs. V gene TRBV5-1 combines with J gene TRBJ2-5; 8 bases agree with TRBD1. Here the CDR3 DNA reads TGCGCCAGCCAAGGGACAGGCGTAGAGACCCAGTACTTC. Its translation: CASQGTGVETQYF.